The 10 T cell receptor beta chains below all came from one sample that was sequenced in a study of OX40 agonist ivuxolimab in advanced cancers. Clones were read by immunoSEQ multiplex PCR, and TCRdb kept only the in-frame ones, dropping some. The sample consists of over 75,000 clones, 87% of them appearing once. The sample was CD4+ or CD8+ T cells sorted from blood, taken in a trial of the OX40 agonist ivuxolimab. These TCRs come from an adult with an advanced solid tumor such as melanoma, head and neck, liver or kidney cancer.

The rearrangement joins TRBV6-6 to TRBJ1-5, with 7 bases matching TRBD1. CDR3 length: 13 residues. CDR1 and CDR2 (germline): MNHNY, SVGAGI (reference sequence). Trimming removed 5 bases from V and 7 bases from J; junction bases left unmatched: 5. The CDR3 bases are TGTGCCAGCAGTCGCACAGGGGACCAGCCCCAGCATTTT. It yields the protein CASSRTGDQPQHF.

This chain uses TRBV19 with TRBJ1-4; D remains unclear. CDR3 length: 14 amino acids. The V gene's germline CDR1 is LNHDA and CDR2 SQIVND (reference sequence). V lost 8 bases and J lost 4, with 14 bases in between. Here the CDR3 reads CASGMWDDNEKLFF. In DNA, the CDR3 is TGTGCCAGTGGGATGTGGGATGATAATGAAAAACTGTTTTTT.

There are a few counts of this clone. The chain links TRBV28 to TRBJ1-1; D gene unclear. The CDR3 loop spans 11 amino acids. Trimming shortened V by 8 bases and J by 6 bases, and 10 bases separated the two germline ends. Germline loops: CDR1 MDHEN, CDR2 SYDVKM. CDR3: CASRGRPEAFF. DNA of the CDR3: TGTGCCAGCCGTGGACGGCCTGAAGCTTTCTTT.

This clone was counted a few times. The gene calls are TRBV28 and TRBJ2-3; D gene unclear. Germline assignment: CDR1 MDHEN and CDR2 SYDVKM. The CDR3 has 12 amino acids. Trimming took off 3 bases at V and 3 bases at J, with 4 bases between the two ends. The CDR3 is CASSLETDTQYF. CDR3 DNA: TGTGCCAGCAGTTTGGAAACAGATACGCAGTATTTT.

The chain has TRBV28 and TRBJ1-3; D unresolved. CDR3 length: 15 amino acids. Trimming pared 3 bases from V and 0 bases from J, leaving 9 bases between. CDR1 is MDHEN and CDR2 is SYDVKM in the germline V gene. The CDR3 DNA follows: TGTGCCAGCAGTTTGCTCAGAAACTCTGGAAACACCATATATTTT. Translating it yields CASSLLRNSGNTIYF.

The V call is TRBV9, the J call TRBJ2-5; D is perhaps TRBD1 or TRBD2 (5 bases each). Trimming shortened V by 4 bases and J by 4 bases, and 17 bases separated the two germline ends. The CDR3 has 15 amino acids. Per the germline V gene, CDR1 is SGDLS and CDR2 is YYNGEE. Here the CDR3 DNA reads TGTGCCAGCAGCCGAATACGGGGCCCAGGAGAGACCCAGTACTTC. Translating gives CASSRIRGPGETQYF.

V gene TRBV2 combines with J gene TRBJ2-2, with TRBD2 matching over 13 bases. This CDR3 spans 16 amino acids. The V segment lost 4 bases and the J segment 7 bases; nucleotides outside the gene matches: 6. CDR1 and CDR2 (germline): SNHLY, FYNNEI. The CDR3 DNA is TGTGCCAGCAGTGCCCGGACTAGCGGGAGTAGCGGGGAGCTGTTTTTT. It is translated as CASSARTSGSSGELFF.

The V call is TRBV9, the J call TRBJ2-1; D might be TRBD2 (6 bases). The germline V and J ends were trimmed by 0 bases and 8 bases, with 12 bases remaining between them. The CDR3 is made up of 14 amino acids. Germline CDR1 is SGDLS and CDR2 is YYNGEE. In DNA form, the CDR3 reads TGTGCCAGCAGCGTAGTATGGCGCGGGGATGAGCAGTTCTTC. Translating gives CASSVVWRGDEQFF.

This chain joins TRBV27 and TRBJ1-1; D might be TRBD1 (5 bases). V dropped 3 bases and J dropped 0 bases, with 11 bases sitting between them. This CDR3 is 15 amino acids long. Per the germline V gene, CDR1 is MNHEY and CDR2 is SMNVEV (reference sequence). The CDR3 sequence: CASSFQGGLNTEAFF. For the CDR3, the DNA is TGTGCCAGCAGTTTCCAGGGAGGGTTGAACACTGAAGCTTTCTTT.

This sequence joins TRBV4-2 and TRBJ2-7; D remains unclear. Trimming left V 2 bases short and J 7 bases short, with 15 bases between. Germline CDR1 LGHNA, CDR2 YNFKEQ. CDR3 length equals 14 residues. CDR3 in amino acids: CASSQTFLGDEQYF. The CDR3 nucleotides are TGTGCCAGCAGCCAAACCTTTCTTGGTGATGAGCAGTACTTC.